These T cell receptor beta chains were read from a single sample in a study of OX40 agonist ivuxolimab in advanced cancers. Method: immunoSEQ multiplex PCR; TCRdb's copy keeps in-frame clones and lacks some. Here the sample spans about 32,000 clones, approximately 91% being singletons. The specimen was CD4+ or CD8+ T cells sorted from blood, collected in a trial of the OX40 agonist ivuxolimab. Receptors were obtained from an adult with an advanced solid tumor such as melanoma, head and neck, liver or kidney cancer. The CDR3 runs from the conserved cysteine through the conserved F or W. Each record gives: clone size, D gene, V gene, J gene, CDR3 protein, CDR3 DNA. The D gene is left open where the match is weak. Expanded clones get a size class; other rows say once, few or many, or leave the size out.

clone_size: .
d_call: TRBD1
v_call: TRBV4-1
j_call: TRBJ1-2
cdr3_aa: CASSPLGQGPYGYTF
cdr3_nt: TGCGCCAGCAGCCCTCTCGGACAGGGCCCCTATGGCTACACCTTC

clone_size: .
d_call: TRBD2
v_call: TRBV9
j_call: TRBJ2-1
cdr3_aa: CASSVRLAGYEQFF
cdr3_nt: TGTGCCAGCAGCGTAAGACTAGCGGGATATGAGCAGTTCTTC

clone_size: .
d_call: TRBD2
v_call: TRBV7-6
j_call: TRBJ2-5
cdr3_aa: CASTLSSSGGEYQETQYF
cdr3_nt: TGTGCCAGCACCCTTTCCTCCAGCGGGGGGGAGTACCAAGAGACCCAGTACTTC

clone_size: .
d_call: .
v_call: TRBV11-2
j_call: TRBJ2-2
cdr3_aa: CASSLGTKSGELFF
cdr3_nt: TGTGCCAGCAGCTTAGGGACAAAGAGCGGGGAGCTGTTTTTT

clone_size: .
d_call: .
v_call: TRBV12-2
j_call: TRBJ2-1
cdr3_aa: CASRLASDCLAPKAYNEQFF
cdr3_nt: TGTGCAAGTCGCTTAGCGAGTGATTGCCTAGCCCCTAAAGCCTACAATGAGCAGTTCTTC

clone_size: .
d_call: TRBD1
v_call: TRBV7-2
j_call: TRBJ2-7
cdr3_aa: CASSPSGTEAYEQYF
cdr3_nt: TGTGCCAGCAGCCCCTCCGGGACAGAAGCCTACGAGCAGTACTTC

clone_size: many
d_call: .
v_call: TRBV7-9
j_call: TRBJ2-1
cdr3_aa: CASSLLNEQFF
cdr3_nt: TGTGCCAGCAGCCTTCTTAATGAGCAGTTCTTC

clone_size: .
d_call: TRBD1
v_call: TRBV15
j_call: TRBJ1-1
cdr3_aa: CATSTTLFGTGYTEAFF
cdr3_nt: TGTGCCACCAGCACAACTCTGTTCGGGACAGGGTACACTGAAGCTTTCTTT

clone_size: .
d_call: TRBD1
v_call: TRBV19
j_call: TRBJ2-7
cdr3_aa: CASRDRGTYEQYF
cdr3_nt: TGTGCCAGCAGGGACAGGGGGACCTACGAGCAGTACTTC

clone_size: .
d_call: TRBD1
v_call: TRBV4-2
j_call: TRBJ2-4
cdr3_aa: CASSQEADPGQGTKNIQYF
cdr3_nt: TGTGCCAGCAGCCAAGAGGCCGATCCGGGACAGGGGACCAAAAACATTCAGTACTTC